The rows below give T cell receptor beta chains drawn from one sample of a study of shared T cell receptors in the human thymus. Repertoires were generated with immunoSEQ multiplex PCR, while TCRdb's copy carries only in-frame clones and drops some. The sample carries 450,000 to 650,000 clones, 78% recorded once. This same sample was also part of a study on human thymus T cells.

The sample taken for sequencing was thymocytes. All receptors come from a boy younger than two with a congenital heart defect. The CDR3 runs from the conserved cysteine through the conserved F or W. A D gene is named only where the DNA matches it firmly. Not every row has a clone size; where given, it reads once, few, many or a size class.

>TRBV29-1|TRBJ2-1|TRBD2|-
TGCAGCGAACGGGACTATTACAATGAGCAGTTCTTC
CSERDYYNEQFF
>TRBV28|TRBJ2-7|TRBD2|-
TGTGCCAGCAGTTCCCCTTTACTAGCGCCACTCTACGAGCAGTACTTC
CASSSPLLAPLYEQYF
>TRBV7-9|TRBJ2-5|-|-
TGTGCCACCGTATGGGGGCCGCGGGAGGAGACCCAGTACTTC
CATVWGPREETQYF
>TRBV27|TRBJ2-7|-|-
TGTGCCAGCAGTTTAGTTAGGGGTTTTCCCCACGAGCAGTACTTC
CASSLVRGFPHEQYF
>TRBV20-1|TRBJ2-2|-|few
TGCAGTGCCCTAGGCCCCGGGGAGCTGTTTTTT
CSALGPGELFF
>TRBV9|TRBJ2-3|TRBD2|-
TGTGCCAGCAGCGCTGCCGCGGGAGACCGATATACGCAGTATTTT
CASSAAAGDRYTQYF
>TRBV27|TRBJ2-7|TRBD2|-
TGTGCCAGCAGTTGGGGACTAGCGGGGTCTATCGGCTACGAGCAGTACTTC
CASSWGLAGSIGYEQYF
>TRBV19|TRBJ2-2|TRBD1|-
TGTGCCAGTAGTGCCGGGACAGGGACGGCCGGGGAGCTGTTTTTT
CASSAGTGTAGELFF
>TRBV7-9|TRBJ2-7|-|-
TGTGCCAGCAGCCCAAGCAGCGGCCCCTACGAGCAGTACTTC
CASSPSSGPYEQYF
>TRBV12-2|TRBJ2-1|-|-
TGTGCAAGTCGCCGGCTAGCGGGAGGGCCATGGCGATCCTACAATGAGCAGTTCTTC
CASRRLAGGPWRSYNEQFF
>TRBV12-5|TRBJ2-5|-|-
TGTGCTAGTGGTTTGGATACTAGGCAGGGGGGCGAGACCCAGTACTTC
CASGLDTRQGGETQYF
>TRBV7-2|TRBJ1-1|TRBD1|once
TGTGCCAGCAGCGCCCAGGGGGCTGAGGTTATGAACACTGAAGCTTTCTTT
CASSAQGAEVMNTEAFF
>TRBV21-1|TRBJ1-1|-|-
TGTGCCAGCAGCAAAGGACGCGGTGGACAGCCCCTCGGCTACTTT
CASSKGRGGQPLGYF
>TRBV5-6|TRBJ2-2|TRBD2|-
TGTGCCAGCACCCATTCCGCGGGAGGGATCGGGGAGCTGTTTTTT
CASTHSAGGIGELFF
>TRBV5-4|TRBJ1-1|-|-
TGTGCCAGCAGATCTGGACAGCTTGAAGCTTTCTTT
CASRSGQLEAFF
>TRBV5-1|TRBJ2-7|-|-
TGCGCCAGCAGCGAGCCCCTAGCGCCCGAATACGAGCAGTACTTC
CASSEPLAPEYEQYF
>TRBV27|TRBJ1-2|-|-
TGTGCCAGCGGGAACAGGGTTAACTATGGCTACACCTTC
CASGNRVNYGYTF
>TRBV6-5|TRBJ2-3|TRBD2|-
TGTGCCAGCAGACAGCTAGCGGAGGGCGATACGCAGTATTTT
CASRQLAEGDTQYF
>TRBV4-2|TRBJ2-7|-|-
TGTGCCAGCAGCCAAGAGAGGGCGGACTCCTACGAGCAGTACTTC
CASSQERADSYEQYF
>TRBV18|TRBJ2-1|TRBD2|once
TGTGCCAGCTCACCGGGCGGGAGGAGCAATGAGCAGTTCTTC
CASSPGGRSNEQFF
>TRBV30|TRBJ1-4|-|-
TGTGCCTGGAGTGATGTAGGAAGGGGTAATGAAAAACTGTTTTTT
CAWSDVGRGNEKLFF
>TRBV10-3|TRBJ2-1|-|-
TGTGCCACCCTCCGCGACAGTCAGAAGTTCTTC
CATLRDSQKFF
>TRBV15|TRBJ1-5|TRBD1|-
TGTGCCACCAGCAGAGGAAGGGGACAGGATCAGCCCCAGCATTTT
CATSRGRGQDQPQHF
>TRBV28|TRBJ2-1|-|-
TGTGCCAGCAGCCAGGGACTCTCTTTCTACAATGAGCAGTTCTTC
CASSQGLSFYNEQFF
>TRBV10-2|TRBJ2-7|-|-
TGCGCCAGCAATAGGTCCCGCGGGGAGCAGTACTTC
CASNRSRGEQYF
>TRBV5-4|TRBJ1-2|-|few
TGTGCCAGCAGATCCAACAGGGAAGCTAACTATGGCTACACCTTC
CASRSNREANYGYTF
>TRBV4-1|TRBJ2-5|TRBD2|-
TGCGCCAGCAGCCAACTATGGGGGACTAGTAGAGAGACCCAGTACTTC
CASSQLWGTSRETQYF
>TRBV5-4|TRBJ1-4|-|few
TGTGCCAGCAGCTTGGCCGGGGAGGGCAGGAGAAAACTGTTTTTT
CASSLAGEGRRKLFF
>TRBV19|TRBJ1-4|-|-
TGTGCCAGTACCCGTGGCAGGGGCGCGGCGACTAATGAAAAACTGTTTTTT
CASTRGRGAATNEKLFF
>TRBV21-1|TRBJ2-7|-|-
TGTGCCAGCAGCTCGCTAGCGGGAGGTCCCTACGAGCAGTACTTC
CASSSLAGGPYEQYF
>TRBV13|TRBJ2-1|TRBD2|-
TGTGCCAGCAGCTCCCGGACTAGCGGGAGGCCCCTCTTC
CASSSRTSGRPLF
>TRBV19|TRBJ1-2|-|-
TGTGCCAGTACCATGGGGGCACCGAATCCTAACTATGGCTACACCTTC
CASTMGAPNPNYGYTF
>TRBV4-2|TRBJ2-7|TRBD2|-
TGTGCCAGCAGCCCTCGGACTAGAGGGGCCGAGCAGTACTTC
CASSPRTRGAEQYF
>TRBV6-5|TRBJ1-1|TRBD1|-
TGTGCCAGCAGACGGGGACAGGGGAGGGCTGAAGCTTTCTTT
CASRRGQGRAEAFF
>TRBV18|TRBJ1-2|-|-
TGTGCCAGCTCACCACGTGCGACTTTTGCTTATACCTTC
CASSPRATFAYTF
>TRBV21-1|TRBJ2-5|-|-
TGTGCCAGCAGCAAAGCTGGGAAAGGGGGTGCTAATTTAGAGACCCAGTACTTC
CASSKAGKGGANLETQYF